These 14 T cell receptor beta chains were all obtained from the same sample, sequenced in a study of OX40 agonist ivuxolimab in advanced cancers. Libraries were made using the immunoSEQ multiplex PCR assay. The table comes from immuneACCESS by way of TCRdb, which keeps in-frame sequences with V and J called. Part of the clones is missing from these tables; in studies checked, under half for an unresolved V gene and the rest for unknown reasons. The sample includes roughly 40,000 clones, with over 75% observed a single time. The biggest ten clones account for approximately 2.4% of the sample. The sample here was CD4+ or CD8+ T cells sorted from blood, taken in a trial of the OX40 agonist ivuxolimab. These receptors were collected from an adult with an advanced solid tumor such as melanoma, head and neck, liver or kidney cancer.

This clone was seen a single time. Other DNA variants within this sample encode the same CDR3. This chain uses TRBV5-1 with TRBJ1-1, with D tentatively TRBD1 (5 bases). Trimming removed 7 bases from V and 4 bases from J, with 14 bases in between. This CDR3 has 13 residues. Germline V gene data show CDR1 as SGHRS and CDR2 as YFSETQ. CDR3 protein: CASAEGGGTEAFF. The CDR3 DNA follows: TGCGCCAGCGCTGAGGGCGGGGGCACTGAAGCTTTCTTT. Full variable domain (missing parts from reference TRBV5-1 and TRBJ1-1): KAGVTQTPRYLIKTRGQQVTLSCSPISGHRSVSWYQQTPGQGLQFLFEYFSETQRNKGNFPGRFSGRQFSNSRSEMNVSTLELGDSALYLCASAEGGGTEAFFGQGTRLTVV.

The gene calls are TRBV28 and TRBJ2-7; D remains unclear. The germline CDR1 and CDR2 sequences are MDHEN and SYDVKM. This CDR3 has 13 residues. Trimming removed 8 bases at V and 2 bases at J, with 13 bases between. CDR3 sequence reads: CASRPGAAYEQYV. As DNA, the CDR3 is TGTGCCAGCCGGCCGGGCGCAGCCTACGAGCAGTACGTC.

The CDR3 nucleotides read TGCGCCAGCAGTTTGGGACGGTACACTGAAGCTTTCTTT. The encoded protein is CASSLGRYTEAFF. The rearrangement uses TRBV10-1 and TRBJ1-1; D is possibly TRBD1 (5 bases). The CDR3 has 13 amino acids. The germline V and J ends were trimmed by 5 bases and 3 bases, with 10 bases remaining between them. From germline, CDR1 is WNHNN and CDR2 SYGVQD (reference sequence).

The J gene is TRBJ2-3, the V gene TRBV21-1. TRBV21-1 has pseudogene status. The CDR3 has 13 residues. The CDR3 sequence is CASLRDLTDTQYF. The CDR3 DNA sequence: TGTGCCAGCCTCCGGGACCTCACAGATACGCAGTATTTT.

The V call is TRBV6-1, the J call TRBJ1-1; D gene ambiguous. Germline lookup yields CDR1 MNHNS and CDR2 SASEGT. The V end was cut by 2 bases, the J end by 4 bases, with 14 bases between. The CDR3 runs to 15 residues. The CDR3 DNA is TGTGCCAGCAGTGAATACACGAGGTTGGTCACTGAAGCTTTCTTT. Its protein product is CASSEYTRLVTEAFF.

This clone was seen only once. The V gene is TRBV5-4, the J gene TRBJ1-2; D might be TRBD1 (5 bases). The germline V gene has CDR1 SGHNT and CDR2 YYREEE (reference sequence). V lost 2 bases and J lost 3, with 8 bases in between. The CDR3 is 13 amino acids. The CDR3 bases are TGTGCCAGCAGCTTAACAGGAGACTATGGCTACACCTTC. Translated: CASSLTGDYGYTF.

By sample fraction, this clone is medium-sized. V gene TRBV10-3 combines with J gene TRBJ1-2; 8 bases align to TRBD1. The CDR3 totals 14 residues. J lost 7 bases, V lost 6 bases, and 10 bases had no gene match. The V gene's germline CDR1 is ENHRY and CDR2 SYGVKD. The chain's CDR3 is CAIREDRDAAGYTF. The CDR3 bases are TGTGCCATCAGAGAGGACAGGGATGCGGCTGGCTACACCTTC.

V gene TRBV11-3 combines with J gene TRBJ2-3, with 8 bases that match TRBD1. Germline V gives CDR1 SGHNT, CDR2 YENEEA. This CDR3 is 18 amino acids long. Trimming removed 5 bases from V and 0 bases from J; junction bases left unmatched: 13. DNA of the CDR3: TGTGCCAGCAGCCTGTCAGGGGGCGTAGGGACTAGCACAGATACGCAGTATTTT. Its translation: CASSLSGGVGTSTDTQYF.

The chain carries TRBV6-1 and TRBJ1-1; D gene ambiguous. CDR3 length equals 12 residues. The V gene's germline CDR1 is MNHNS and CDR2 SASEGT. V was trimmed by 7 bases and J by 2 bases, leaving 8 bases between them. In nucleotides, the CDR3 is TGTGCCAGCACCTCAGTTAACACTGAAGCTTTCTTT. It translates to CASTSVNTEAFF.

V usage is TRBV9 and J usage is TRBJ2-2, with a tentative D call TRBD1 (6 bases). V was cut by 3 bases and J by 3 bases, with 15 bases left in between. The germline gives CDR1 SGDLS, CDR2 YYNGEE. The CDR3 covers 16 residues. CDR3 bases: TGTGCCAGCAGCGAAGAGCCTACAGGGTACACCGGGGAGCTGTTTTTT. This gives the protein CASSEEPTGYTGELFF. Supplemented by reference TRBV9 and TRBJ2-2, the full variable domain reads DSGVTQTPKHLITATGQRVTLRCSPRSGDLSVYWYQQSLDQGLQFLIQYYNGEERAKGNILERFSAQQFPDLHSELNLSSLELGDSALYFCASSEEPTGYTGELFFGEGSRLTVL.

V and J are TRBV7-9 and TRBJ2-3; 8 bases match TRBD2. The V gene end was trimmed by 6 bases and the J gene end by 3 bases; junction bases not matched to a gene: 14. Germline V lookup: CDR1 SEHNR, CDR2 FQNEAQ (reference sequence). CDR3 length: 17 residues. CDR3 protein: CASSWASGRGSTDTQYF. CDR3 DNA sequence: TGTGCCAGCAGTTGGGCGAGCGGGAGAGGAAGTACAGATACGCAGTATTTT.

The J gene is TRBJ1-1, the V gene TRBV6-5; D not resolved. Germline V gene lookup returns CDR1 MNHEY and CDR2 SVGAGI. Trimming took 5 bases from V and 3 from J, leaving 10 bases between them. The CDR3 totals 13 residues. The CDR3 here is CASSTGFYTEAFF. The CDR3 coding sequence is TGTGCCAGCAGTACCGGGTTTTACACTGAAGCTTTCTTT.

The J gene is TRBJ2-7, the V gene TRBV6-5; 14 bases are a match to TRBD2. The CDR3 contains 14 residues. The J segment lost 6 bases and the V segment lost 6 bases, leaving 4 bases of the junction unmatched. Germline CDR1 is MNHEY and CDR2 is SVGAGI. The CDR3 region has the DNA TGTGCCAGCAGCCGGGGACTAGCGGGAGCCGAGCAGTACTTC. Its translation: CASSRGLAGAEQYF.

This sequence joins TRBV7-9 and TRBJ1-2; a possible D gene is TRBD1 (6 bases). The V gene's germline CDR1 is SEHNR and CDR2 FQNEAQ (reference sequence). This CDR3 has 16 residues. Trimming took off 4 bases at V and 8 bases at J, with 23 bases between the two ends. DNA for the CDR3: TGTGCCAGCAGCTCCTCCTCGAGGAGGGGGTCTAACGGCTACACCTTC. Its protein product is CASSSSSRRGSNGYTF.